Below, 22 T cell receptor beta chains from the same sample are listed, as sequenced in a study of cytomegalovirus exposure and HLA in healthy donors. The PCR made use of 60 Vbeta and 13 Jbeta primers. This table comes from immunoSEQ multiplex PCR, and its TCRdb copy is limited to in-frame clones, with some not included. The sample lists about 130,000 clones; more than 60% were seen once. The sample was PBMCs. The origin of the receptors is a woman between 40 and 50 years old in good health and CMV-seropositive.

V is TRBV28 and J is TRBJ2-3; 7 positions agree with TRBD2. Germline V lookup: CDR1 MDHEN, CDR2 SYDVKM. After removal of 7 bases from V and 2 bases from J, the junction contained 6 bases not matched to a gene. The CDR3 is made up of 14 amino acids. The CDR3 bases are TGTGCCAGCACGGGCGGGAGTTTCACAGATACGCAGTATTTT. Translated, it gives CASTGGSFTDTQYF.

This chain links TRBV18 with TRBJ1-1, with a possible D match to TRBD1 (6 bases). Trimming took 6 bases from V and 1 from J, leaving 12 bases between them. The germline V gene encodes CDR1 KGHSH and CDR2 LQKENI. The CDR3 sequence is 14 residues long. The CDR3 DNA reads as TGTGCCAGCTCCCGAACGACAGGGAACACTGAAGCTTTCTTT. This translates into CASSRTTGNTEAFF.

V is TRBV5-1 and J is TRBJ2-3, with TRBD2 matching 11 bases. Germline CDR1 SGHRS, CDR2 YFSETQ. The CDR3 is 15 residues long. With V trimmed by 3 bases and J by 6 bases, 6 bases remained unmatched. Here the CDR3 DNA reads TGCGCCAGCAGCTCCGGGACTAGCGGTGACGATACGCAGTATTTT. This sequence encodes CASSSGTSGDDTQYF.

This clone was counted once. This chain uses TRBV4-2 with TRBJ1-6; TRBD1 matches 8 bases. The CDR3 covers 17 residues. In germline, CDR1 is LGHNA, CDR2 YNFKEQ. The V and J ends lost 4 bases and 3 bases, in that order; junction bases with no gene match: 8. This chain's CDR3 is CASSPMDRVDYNSPLHF. CDR3 in DNA: TGTGCCAGCAGCCCTATGGACAGGGTGGACTATAATTCACCCCTCCACTTT.

This clone was observed a handful of times. V and J are TRBV5-6 and TRBJ1-2; TRBD1 might be the D (5 bases). Germline-derived CDR1 and CDR2 are SGHDT and YYEEEE. The CDR3 runs 18 residues. Deletions cut 2 bases from V and 0 bases from J, with 20 bases between. The CDR3 here is CASSFGGVNLRANYGYTF. CDR3 coding DNA: TGTGCCAGCAGCTTTGGAGGGGTCAACCTGAGAGCTAACTATGGCTACACCTTC.

A single count supports this clone. CDR3 amino acids: CASSSTNGVPQHF. The CDR3 region has the DNA TGTGCCAGCTCCAGCACGAACGGGGTGCCCCAGCATTTT. The chain employs TRBV9 and TRBJ1-5; no definite D call. The V gene's germline CDR1 is SGDLS and CDR2 YYNGEE. The V end lost 7 bases, the J end lost 9 bases, and 17 bases lay between the germline ends. The CDR3 loop spans 13 amino acids.

The gene calls are TRBV15 and TRBJ2-1; D remains unclear. Germline CDR1 and CDR2: LNHNV and YYDKDF (reference sequence). The V and J ends lost 0 bases and 15 bases respectively, with 18 bases between them. The CDR3 spans 14 residues. The CDR3 DNA reads TGTGCCACCAGCAGAGATATGAGGCAAAGAAGTCCGTTCTTC. Translating it yields CATSRDMRQRSPFF. Looking up the rest from reference TRBV15 and TRBJ2-1 gives the full variable domain: DAMVIQNPRYQVTQFGKPVTLSCSQTLNHNVMYWYQQKSSQAPKLLFHYYDKDFNNEADTPDNFQSRRPNTSFCFLDIRSPGLGDTAMYLCATSRDMRQRSPFFGPGTRLTVL.

V is TRBV7-2 and J is TRBJ2-7; 11 nucleotides align to TRBD2. Germline V gene sequence: CDR1 SGHTA, CDR2 FQGNSA. V shed 5 bases and J 5 bases; nucleotides not matched to a gene: 5. The CDR3 covers 14 residues. CDR3 loop: CASSRSGREDEQYF. The CDR3 DNA sequence: TGTGCCAGCAGCCGTAGCGGGAGGGAGGACGAGCAGTACTTC.

V and J are TRBV6-6 and TRBJ2-1; the match to TRBD1 covers 9 bases. The CDR3 loop spans 15 amino acids. V lost 2 bases, J lost 10 bases, and 9 bases stayed unmatched. Germline lookup yields CDR1 MNHNY and CDR2 SVGAGI (reference sequence). This CDR3 is CASSYPPGQGREQFF. The CDR3 DNA is TGTGCCAGCAGTTACCCGCCAGGACAGGGGCGAGAGCAGTTCTTC.

This rearrangement joins TRBV4-3 to TRBJ2-3; weak D call: TRBD2 (6 bases). Germline V gene sequence: CDR1 LGHNA, CDR2 YSLEER. The CDR3 runs 17 residues. V shed 1 base and J shed 1 base, with 15 bases lying between them. The CDR3 DNA reads TGCGCCAGCAGCCAAGCCGGGACTGCGACCCGCACAGATACGCAGTATTTT. Protein: CASSQAGTATRTDTQYF.

The gene calls are TRBV29-1 and TRBJ1-2, with D hard to call. The V end was cut by 7 bases, the J end by 1 base, with 7 bases between. The V gene's germline CDR1 is SQVTM and CDR2 ANQGSEA. The CDR3 contains 11 residues. CDR3 protein: CSAGFNYGYTF. CDR3 DNA sequence: TGCAGCGCGGGATTTAACTATGGCTACACCTTC.

The V gene is TRBV7-2, the J gene TRBJ1-1; no reliable D call. Germline V lookup: CDR1 SGHTA, CDR2 FQGNSA. The ends were cut back, 0 bases at V and 2 bases at J, with 19 bases in the middle. The CDR3 contains 18 residues. The CDR3 region has the DNA TGTGCCAGCAGCTTAGCGGTACTGGCCCGCCGGGGAAACACTGAAGCTTTCTTT. It codes for CASSLAVLARRGNTEAFF.

The rearrangement uses TRBV7-6 and TRBJ2-3; D not certain. In germline, CDR1 is SGHVS, CDR2 FNYEAQ. The length of the CDR3 is 13 residues. Trimming removed 2 bases at V and 1 base at J, with 4 bases between. CDR3 sequence reads: CASSLQGTDTQYF. Here the CDR3 DNA reads TGTGCCAGCAGCTTACAGGGCACAGATACGCAGTATTTT. Full variable domain (outside the CDR3, taken from reference TRBV7-6 and TRBJ2-3): GAGVSQSPRYKVTKRGQDVALRCDPISGHVSLYWYRQALGQGPEFLTYFNYEAQQDKSGLPNDRFSAERPEGSISTLTIQRTEQRDSAMYRCASSLQGTDTQYFGPGTRLTVL.

V is TRBV19 and J is TRBJ1-4; perhaps TRBD1 as D (5 bases). V was pared by 5 bases and J by 0 bases, with 16 bases between. In germline, CDR1 is LNHDA, CDR2 SQIVND (reference sequence). There are 17 residues in the CDR3. The CDR3: CASSLLTDPATNEKLFF. In DNA form, the CDR3 reads TGTGCCAGTAGTTTACTGACAGATCCCGCAACTAATGAAAAACTGTTTTTT.

This rearrangement joins TRBV2 to TRBJ1-2, with 10 positions matching TRBD1. V trimming: 6 bases; J trimming: 4 bases; junction bases outside the gene matches: 5. The CDR3 spans 14 residues. CDR1 and CDR2 (germline): SNHLY, FYNNEI. CDR3 in amino acids: CASRGQGQGYGYTF. The CDR3 bases are TGTGCCAGCAGGGGACAGGGGCAGGGCTATGGCTACACCTTC. Full variable domain (remainder filled in from reference TRBV2 and TRBJ1-2): EPEVTQTPSHQVTQMGQEVILRCVPISNHLYFYWYRQILGQKVEFLVSFYNNEISEKSEIFDDQFSVERPDGSNFTLKIRSTKLEDSAMYFCASRGQGQGYGYTFGSGTRLTVV.

The rearrangement uses TRBV4-3 and TRBJ1-2; D uncertain. Per germline, CDR1 LGHNA and CDR2 YSLEER. This CDR3 is 16 amino acids long. V was trimmed by 1 base and J by 3 bases, leaving 15 bases between them. The CDR3 DNA reads TGCGCCAGCAGCCAAGTGTTTGAGAGCCTCGACTATGGCTACACCTTC. Its translation: CASSQVFESLDYGYTF.

The chain has TRBV6-5 and TRBJ1-1; D unclear. The length of the CDR3 is 13 residues. Germline V gives CDR1 MNHEY, CDR2 SVGAGI. V was trimmed by 0 bases and J by 4 bases, leaving 6 bases between them. The CDR3 bases are TGTGCCAGCAGTTACTCATGGGCCACTGAAGCTTTCTTT. Protein sequence: CASSYSWATEAFF.

The sample holds a few counts of this clone. J is TRBJ2-7 and V is TRBV7-2, with D maybe TRBD2 (6 bases). The germline V and J ends were trimmed by 8 bases and 3 bases, with 17 bases remaining between them. Germline V gene sequence: CDR1 SGHTA, CDR2 FQGNSA. The CDR3 loop spans 14 amino acids. The CDR3 DNA reads as TGTGCCAGCGGGCGGGGAGGAGATATCTACGAGCAGTACTTC. It translates to CASGRGGDIYEQYF.

This clone appeared once. This chain links TRBV7-2 with TRBJ2-3; D may be TRBD2 (5 bases). The CDR3 loop spans 15 amino acids. V was pared by 5 bases and J by 3 bases, with 15 bases between. Germline V gene lookup returns CDR1 SGHTA and CDR2 FQGNSA. The CDR3 region has the DNA TGTGCCAGCAGCCCACGAGTAGCGCCAACAGATACGCAGTATTTT. Its translation is CASSPRVAPTDTQYF. The full variable domain, rest sourced from reference TRBV7-2 and TRBJ2-3, is GAGVSQSPSNKVTEKGKDVELRCDPISGHTALYWYRQSLGQGLEFLIYFQGNSAPDKSGLPSDRFSAERTGGSVSTLTIQRTQQEDSAVYLCASSPRVAPTDTQYFGPGTRLTVL.

This clone was counted between two and nine times. The genes are TRBV27 and TRBJ1-1, with 9 bases lining up with TRBD1. J gave up 11 bases and V 6 bases, and 16 bases lay outside the gene matches. Germline CDR1 MNHEY, CDR2 SMNVEV (reference sequence). CDR3 length: 15 amino acids. The CDR3 loop is CASSSFSGTGRWAFF. The CDR3 region has the DNA TGTGCCAGCAGCTCGTTTTCCGGGACAGGGAGGTGGGCTTTCTTT.

The chain is built from TRBV5-6 and TRBJ2-5; 7 bases are shared with TRBD1. The CDR3 has 15 amino acids. V lost 1 base, J lost 3 bases, and 6 bases stayed unmatched. Looked up from germline, CDR1 is SGHDT and CDR2 is YYEEEE. CDR3 protein: CASSLKGTAKETQYF. DNA of the CDR3: TGTGCCAGCAGCTTGAAAGGGACAGCAAAAGAGACCCAGTACTTC.

Here the CDR3 reads CASSTNRGRRYNQPQHF. DNA for the CDR3: TGCGCCAGCAGTACAAACAGGGGGAGAAGGTACAATCAGCCCCAGCATTTT. The chain couples TRBV5-1 to TRBJ1-5, with 8 bases matching TRBD1. Germline assignment: CDR1 SGHRS and CDR2 YFSETQ. J gave up 3 bases and V 5 bases, and 13 bases lay outside the gene matches. The CDR3 runs to 17 residues.